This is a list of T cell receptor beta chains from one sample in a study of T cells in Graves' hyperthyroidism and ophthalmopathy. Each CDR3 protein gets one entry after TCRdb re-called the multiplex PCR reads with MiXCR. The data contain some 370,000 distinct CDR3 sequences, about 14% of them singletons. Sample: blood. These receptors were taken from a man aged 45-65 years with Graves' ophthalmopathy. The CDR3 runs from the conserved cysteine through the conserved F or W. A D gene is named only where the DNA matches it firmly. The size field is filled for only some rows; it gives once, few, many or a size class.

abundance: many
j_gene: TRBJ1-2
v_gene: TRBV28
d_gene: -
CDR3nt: TGTGCCAGCAGTTTCCAGGACTATGGCTACACCTTC
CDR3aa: CASSFQDYGYTF

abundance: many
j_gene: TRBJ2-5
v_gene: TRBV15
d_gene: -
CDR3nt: TGTGCCACCAGCAGAGATCGGCGGGGTCACCAAGAGACCCAGTACTTC
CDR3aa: CATSRDRRGHQETQYF

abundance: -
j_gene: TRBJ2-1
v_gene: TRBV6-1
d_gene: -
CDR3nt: TGTGCCAGCAACCGTGGGGGGTATGAGCAGTTCTTC
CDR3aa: CASNRGGYEQFF

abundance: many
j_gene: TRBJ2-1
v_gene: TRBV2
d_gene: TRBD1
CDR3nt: TGTGCCAGCAGTGAAGCAGGACAGGGGCAAACAATGAGGCAGTTCTTC
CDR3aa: CASSEAGQGQTMRQFF

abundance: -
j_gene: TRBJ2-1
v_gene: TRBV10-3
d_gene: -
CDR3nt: TGTGCCATCAGTGAGACCCGGGACCACAATGAGCAGTTCTTC
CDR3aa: CAISETRDHNEQFF

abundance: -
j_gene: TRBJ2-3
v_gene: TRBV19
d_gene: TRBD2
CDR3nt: TGTGCCAGTAGATCCCGAGGCGGGAGGGCCCCGGAAACAGATACGCAGTATTTT
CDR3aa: CASRSRGGRAPETDTQYF

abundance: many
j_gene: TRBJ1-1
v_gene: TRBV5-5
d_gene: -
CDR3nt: TGTGCCGACAGCTTGGTCAGGGCCACTGAAGCTTTCTTT
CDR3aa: CADSLVRATEAFF

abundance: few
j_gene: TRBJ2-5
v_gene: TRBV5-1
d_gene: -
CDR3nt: TGCGCCAGCAGCGCTCTAGCTTTGGAGACCCAGTACTTC
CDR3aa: CASSALALETQYF

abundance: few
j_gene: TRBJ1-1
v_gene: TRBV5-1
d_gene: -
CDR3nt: TGCGCCAGCAGCGTGCAGACAGGAGGCACTGAAGCTTTCTTT
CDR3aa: CASSVQTGGTEAFF

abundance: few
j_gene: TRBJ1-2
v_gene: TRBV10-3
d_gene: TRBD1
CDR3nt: TGTGCCATAGCGACAGGGGAGGAAGGCTACACCTTC
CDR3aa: CAIATGEEGYTF

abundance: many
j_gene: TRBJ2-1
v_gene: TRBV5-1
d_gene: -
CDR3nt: TGCGCCAGCAGCCTGGGGGGACGCAATGAGCAGTTCTTC
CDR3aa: CASSLGGRNEQFF

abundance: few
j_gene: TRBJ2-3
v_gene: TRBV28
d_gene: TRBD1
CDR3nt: TGTGCCAGCAGTTTGTCAGGGGGCAATGAAGATACGCAGTATTTT
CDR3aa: CASSLSGGNEDTQYF

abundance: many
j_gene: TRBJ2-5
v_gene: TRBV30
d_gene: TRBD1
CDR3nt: TGTGCCTGGAGCCACAGGGGTGAGACCCAGTACTTC
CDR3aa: CAWSHRGETQYF

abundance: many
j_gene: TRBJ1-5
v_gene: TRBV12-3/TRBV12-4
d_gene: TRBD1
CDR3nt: TGTGCCAGCAAACGACAGGGCGGCAATCAGCCCCAGCATTTT
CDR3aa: CASKRQGGNQPQHF

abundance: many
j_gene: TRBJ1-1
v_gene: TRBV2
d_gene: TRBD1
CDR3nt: TGTGCCAGCAGTGTTCGGGACAGGGCCGTGGACACTGAAGCTTTCTTT
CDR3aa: CASSVRDRAVDTEAFF

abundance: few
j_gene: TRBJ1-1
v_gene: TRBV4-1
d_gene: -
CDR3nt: TGCGCAACCTCTCCGATTCGTGGGACTGAAGCTTTCTTT
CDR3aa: CATSPIRGTEAFF

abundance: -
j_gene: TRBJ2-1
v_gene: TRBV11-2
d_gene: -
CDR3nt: TGTGCCAGCAGCGCCACGGGCTCCTCCTACAATGAGCAGTTCTTC
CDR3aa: CASSATGSSYNEQFF

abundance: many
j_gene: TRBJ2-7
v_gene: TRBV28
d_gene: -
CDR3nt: TGTGCCAGCAGTTTCCGTGGCGGCCAGGGCACCCAAGAGCAGTACTTC
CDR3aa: CASSFRGGQGTQEQYF

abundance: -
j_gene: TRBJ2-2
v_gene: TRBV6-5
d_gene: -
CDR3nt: TGTGCCAGCAGTTTAAGGACTACCTTATGGACCGGGGAGCTGTTTTTT
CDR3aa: CASSLRTTLWTGELFF

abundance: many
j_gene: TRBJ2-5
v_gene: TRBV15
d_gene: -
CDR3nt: TGTGCCACCAGCAGAGTGGGGGGCTTATCTGGAGAGACCCAGTACTTC
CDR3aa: CATSRVGGLSGETQYF

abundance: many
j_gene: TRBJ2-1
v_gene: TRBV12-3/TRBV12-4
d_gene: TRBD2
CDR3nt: TGTGCCAGCAGCCATAGTGGGGGAGGGTCATTTGGGAATGAGCAGTTCTTC
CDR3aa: CASSHSGGGSFGNEQFF

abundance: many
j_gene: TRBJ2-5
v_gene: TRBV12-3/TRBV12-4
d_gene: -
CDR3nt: TGTGCCAGCAGTCACCGGGACAAGACCCCCAGAGTACTAGAGACCCAGTACTTC
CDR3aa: CASSHRDKTPRVLETQYF

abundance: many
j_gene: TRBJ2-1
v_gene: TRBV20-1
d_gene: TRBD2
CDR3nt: TGCAGCTTAAGCGGGATGACTGAGCAGTTCTTC
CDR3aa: CSLSGMTEQFF

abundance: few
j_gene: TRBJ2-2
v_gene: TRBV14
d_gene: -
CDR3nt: TGTGCCAGCAGCCAAGGGTGGGGGCGGCCCACGAACACCGGGGAGCTGTTTTTT
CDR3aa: CASSQGWGRPTNTGELFF

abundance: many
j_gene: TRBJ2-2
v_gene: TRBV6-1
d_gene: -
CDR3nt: TGTGCCAGCAGCTTTAGCGACCCAAACCTGGGGGAGCTGTTTTTT
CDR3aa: CASSFSDPNLGELFF

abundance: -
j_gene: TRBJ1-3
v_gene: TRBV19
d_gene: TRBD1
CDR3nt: TGTGCCAGTAGGACGACAGGGACCCTCTCTGGAAACACCATATATTTT
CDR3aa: CASRTTGTLSGNTIYF